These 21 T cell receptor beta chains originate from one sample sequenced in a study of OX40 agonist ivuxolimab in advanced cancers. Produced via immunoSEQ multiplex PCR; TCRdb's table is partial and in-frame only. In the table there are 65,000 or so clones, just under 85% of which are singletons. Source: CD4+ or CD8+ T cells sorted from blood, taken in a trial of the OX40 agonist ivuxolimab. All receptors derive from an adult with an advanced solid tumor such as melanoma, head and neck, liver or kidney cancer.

The CDR3 coding sequence is TGTGCCAGCCGCCCCCTCGACAGGAACCACGAGCAGTACTTC. Translation: CASRPLDRNHEQYF. This chain connects TRBV6-5 to TRBJ2-7, with D maybe TRBD1 (6 bases). Looked up from germline, CDR1 is MNHEY and CDR2 is SVGAGI. V was trimmed by 8 bases and J by 5 bases, leaving 19 bases between them. The CDR3 is 14 residues long.

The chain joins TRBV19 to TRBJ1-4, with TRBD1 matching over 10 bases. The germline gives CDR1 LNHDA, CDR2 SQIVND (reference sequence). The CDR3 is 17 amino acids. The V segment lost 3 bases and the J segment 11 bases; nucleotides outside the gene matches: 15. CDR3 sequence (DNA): TGTGCCAGTAGTATTGGAGTTGGGACAGGGGTGAGAAACAAACTGTTTTTT. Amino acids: CASSIGVGTGVRNKLFF.

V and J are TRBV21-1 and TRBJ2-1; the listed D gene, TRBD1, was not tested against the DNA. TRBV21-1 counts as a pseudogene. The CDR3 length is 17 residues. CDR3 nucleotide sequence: TGTGCCAGCTCACCCAACCAACAGGGGAACGACTACAATGAGCAGTTCTTC. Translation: CASSPNQQGNDYNEQFF.

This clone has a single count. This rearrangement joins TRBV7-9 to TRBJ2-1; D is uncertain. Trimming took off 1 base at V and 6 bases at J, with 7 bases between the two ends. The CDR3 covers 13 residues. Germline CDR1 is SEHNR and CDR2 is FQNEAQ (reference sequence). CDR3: CASSLGLGNEQFF. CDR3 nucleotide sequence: TGTGCCAGCAGCTTAGGTTTGGGCAATGAGCAGTTCTTC.

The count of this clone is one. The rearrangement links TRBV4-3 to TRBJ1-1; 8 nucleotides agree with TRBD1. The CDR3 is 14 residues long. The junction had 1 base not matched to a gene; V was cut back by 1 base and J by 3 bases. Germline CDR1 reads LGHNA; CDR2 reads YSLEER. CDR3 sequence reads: CASSQGTGYTEAFF. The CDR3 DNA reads TGCGCCAGCAGCCAAGGGACAGGGTACACTGAAGCTTTCTTT.

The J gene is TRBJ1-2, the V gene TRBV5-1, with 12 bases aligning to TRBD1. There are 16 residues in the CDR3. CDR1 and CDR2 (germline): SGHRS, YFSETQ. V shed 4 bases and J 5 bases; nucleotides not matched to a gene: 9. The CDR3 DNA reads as TGCGCCAGCAGCATAGTACTGGGACAGGGGGCATATGGCTACACCTTC. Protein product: CASSIVLGQGAYGYTF.

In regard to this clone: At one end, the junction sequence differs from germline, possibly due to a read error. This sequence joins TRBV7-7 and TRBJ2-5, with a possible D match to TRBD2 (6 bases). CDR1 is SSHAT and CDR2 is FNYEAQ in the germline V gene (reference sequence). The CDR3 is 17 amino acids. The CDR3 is CASSLGLTGTFQETQYF. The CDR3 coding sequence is TGTGCTAGCAGCTTAGGGTTGACGGGGACTTTCCAAGAGACCCAGTACTTC.

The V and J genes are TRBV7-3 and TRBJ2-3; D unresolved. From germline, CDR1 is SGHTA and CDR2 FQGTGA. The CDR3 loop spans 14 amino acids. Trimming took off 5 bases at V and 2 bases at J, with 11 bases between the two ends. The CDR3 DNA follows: TGTGCCAGCAGCCCCCCAGGAGTCACAGATACGCAGTATTTT. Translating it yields CASSPPGVTDTQYF.

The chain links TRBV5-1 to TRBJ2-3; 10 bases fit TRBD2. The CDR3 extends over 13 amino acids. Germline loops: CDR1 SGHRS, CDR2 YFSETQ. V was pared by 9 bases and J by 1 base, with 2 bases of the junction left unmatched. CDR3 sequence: CATGTSGTDTQYF. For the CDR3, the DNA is TGCGCCACCGGGACTAGCGGCACAGATACGCAGTATTTT. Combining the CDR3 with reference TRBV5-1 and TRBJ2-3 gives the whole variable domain KAGVTQTPRYLIKTRGQQVTLSCSPISGHRSVSWYQQTPGQGLQFLFEYFSETQRNKGNFPGRFSGRQFSNSRSEMNVSTLELGDSALYLCATGTSGTDTQYFGPGTRLTVL.

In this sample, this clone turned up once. The CDR3 is CASSFLGSSGTGELFF. CDR3 bases: TGTGCCAGCAGCTTCCTAGGCAGTTCGGGCACCGGGGAGCTGTTTTTT. The chain couples TRBV7-2 to TRBJ2-2, with unresolved D. V lost 3 bases, J lost 4 bases, and 15 bases lay in between. CDR3 size: 16 residues. CDR1 and CDR2 from the germline V gene are SGHTA and FQGNSA.

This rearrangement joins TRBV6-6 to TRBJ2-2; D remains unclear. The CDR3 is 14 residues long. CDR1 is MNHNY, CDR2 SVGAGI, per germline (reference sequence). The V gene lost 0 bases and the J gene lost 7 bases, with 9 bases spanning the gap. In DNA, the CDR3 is TGTGCCAGCAGTTACTCGCTTCTCGGCGGGGAGCTGTTTTTT. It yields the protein CASSYSLLGGELFF.

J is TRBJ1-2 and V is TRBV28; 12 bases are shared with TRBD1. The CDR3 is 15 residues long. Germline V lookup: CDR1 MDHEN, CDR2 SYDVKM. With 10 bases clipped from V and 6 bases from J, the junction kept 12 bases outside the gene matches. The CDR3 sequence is CATAPMGQGAHGYTF. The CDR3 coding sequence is TGTGCCACCGCCCCCATGGGACAGGGGGCGCATGGCTACACCTTC.

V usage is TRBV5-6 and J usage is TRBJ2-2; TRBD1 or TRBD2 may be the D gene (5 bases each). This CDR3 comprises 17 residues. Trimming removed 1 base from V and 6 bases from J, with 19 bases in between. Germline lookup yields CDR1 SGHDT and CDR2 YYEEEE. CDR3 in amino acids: CASSLLTRVRGAGELFF. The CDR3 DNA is TGTGCCAGCAGCTTGCTAACCCGGGTCCGAGGGGCCGGGGAGCTGTTTTTT.

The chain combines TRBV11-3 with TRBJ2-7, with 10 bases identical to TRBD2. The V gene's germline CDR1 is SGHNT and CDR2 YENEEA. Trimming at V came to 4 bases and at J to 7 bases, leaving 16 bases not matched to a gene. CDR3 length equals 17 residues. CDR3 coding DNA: TGTGCCAGCAGCTCCTATGGGGTCTCTAGCGGGAGTGGAGAGCAGTACTTC. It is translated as CASSSYGVSSGSGEQYF. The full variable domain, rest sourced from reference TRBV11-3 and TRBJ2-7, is EAGVVQSPRYKIIEKKQPVAFWCNPISGHNTLYWYLQNLGQGPELLIRYENEEAVDDSQLPKDRFSAERLKGVDSTLKIQPAELGDSAVYLCASSSYGVSSGSGEQYFGPGTRLTVT.

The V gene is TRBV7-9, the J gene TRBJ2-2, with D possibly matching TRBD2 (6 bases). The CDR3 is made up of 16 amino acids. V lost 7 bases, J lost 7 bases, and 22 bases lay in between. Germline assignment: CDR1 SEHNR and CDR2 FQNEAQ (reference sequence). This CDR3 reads CASTSGGGSSGGELFF. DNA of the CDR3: TGTGCCAGCACTTCCGGGGGTGGTTCAAGTGGCGGGGAGCTGTTTTTT.

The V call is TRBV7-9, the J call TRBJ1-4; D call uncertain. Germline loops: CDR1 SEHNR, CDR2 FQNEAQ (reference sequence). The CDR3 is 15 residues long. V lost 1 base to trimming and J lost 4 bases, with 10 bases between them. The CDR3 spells CASSLEGRLNEKLFF. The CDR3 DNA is TGTGCCAGCAGCTTAGAGGGCAGGCTTAATGAAAAACTGTTTTTT.

CDR3 amino acids: CASSPGTTLFTDTQYF. In DNA form, the CDR3 reads TGTGCCAGCAGCCCCGGGACCACTCTCTTCACAGATACGCAGTATTTT. V gene TRBV7-6 combines with J gene TRBJ2-3; D may be TRBD1 or TRBD2 (5 bases each). The CDR3 has 16 residues. The V end was cut by 5 bases, the J end by 2 bases, with 17 bases between. CDR1 is SGHVS and CDR2 is FNYEAQ in the germline V gene.

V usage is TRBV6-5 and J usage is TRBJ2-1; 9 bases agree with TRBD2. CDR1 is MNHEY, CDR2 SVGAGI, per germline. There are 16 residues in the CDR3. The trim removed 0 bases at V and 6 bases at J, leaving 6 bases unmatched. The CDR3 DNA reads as TGTGCCAGCAGTTACTCTCCGGGACTAGCCCCCAATGAGCAGTTCTTC. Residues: CASSYSPGLAPNEQFF.

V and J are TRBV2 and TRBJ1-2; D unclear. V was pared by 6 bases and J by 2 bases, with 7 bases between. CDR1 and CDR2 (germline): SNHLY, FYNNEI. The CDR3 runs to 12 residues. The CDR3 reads CASRNANYGYTF. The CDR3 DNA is TGTGCCAGCAGGAACGCAAACTATGGCTACACCTTC.

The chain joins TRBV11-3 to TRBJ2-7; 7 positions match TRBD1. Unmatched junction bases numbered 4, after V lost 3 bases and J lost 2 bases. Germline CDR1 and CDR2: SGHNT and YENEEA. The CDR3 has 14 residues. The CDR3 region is CASSFGTATYEQYF. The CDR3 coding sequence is TGTGCCAGCAGCTTCGGGACAGCTACCTACGAGCAGTACTTC.

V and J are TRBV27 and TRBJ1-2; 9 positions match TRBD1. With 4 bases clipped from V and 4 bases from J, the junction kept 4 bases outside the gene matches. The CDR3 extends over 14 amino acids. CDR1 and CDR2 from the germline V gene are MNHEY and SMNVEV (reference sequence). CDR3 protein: CASSSDRGGYGYTF. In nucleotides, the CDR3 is TGTGCCAGCAGTTCGGACAGGGGAGGCTATGGCTACACCTTC.